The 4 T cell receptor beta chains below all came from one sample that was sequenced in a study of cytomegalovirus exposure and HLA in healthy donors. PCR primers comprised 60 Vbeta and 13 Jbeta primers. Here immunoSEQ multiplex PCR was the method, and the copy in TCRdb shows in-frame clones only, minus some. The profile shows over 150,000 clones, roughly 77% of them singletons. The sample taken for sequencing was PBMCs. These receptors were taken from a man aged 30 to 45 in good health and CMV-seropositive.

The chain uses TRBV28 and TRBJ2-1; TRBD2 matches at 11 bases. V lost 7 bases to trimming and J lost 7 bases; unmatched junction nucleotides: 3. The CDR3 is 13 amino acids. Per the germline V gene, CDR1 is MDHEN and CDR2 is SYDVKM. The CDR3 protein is CASNLAGGNEQFF. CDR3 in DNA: TGTGCCAGCAACCTAGCGGGAGGTAATGAGCAGTTCTTC.

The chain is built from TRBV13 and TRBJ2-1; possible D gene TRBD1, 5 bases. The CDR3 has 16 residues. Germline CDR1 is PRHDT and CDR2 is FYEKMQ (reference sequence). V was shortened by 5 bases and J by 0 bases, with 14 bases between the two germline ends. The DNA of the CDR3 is TGTGCCAGCAGCCCGGCCAGGGATAACTCCTACAATGAGCAGTTCTTC. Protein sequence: CASSPARDNSYNEQFF.

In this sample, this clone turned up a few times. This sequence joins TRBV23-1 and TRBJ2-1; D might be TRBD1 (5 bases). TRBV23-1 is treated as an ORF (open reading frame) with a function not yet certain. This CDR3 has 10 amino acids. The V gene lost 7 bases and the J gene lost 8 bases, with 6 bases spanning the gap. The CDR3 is CASIRDEQFF. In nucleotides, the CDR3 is TGCGCCAGCATCAGGGATGAGCAGTTCTTC.

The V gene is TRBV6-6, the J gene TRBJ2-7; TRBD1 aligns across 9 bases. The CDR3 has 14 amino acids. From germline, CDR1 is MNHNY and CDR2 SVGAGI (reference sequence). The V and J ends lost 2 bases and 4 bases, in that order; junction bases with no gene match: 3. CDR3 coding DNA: TGTGCCAGCAGTTACCGGACAGGGGAATACGAGCAGTACTTC. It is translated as CASSYRTGEYEQYF.